This T cell receptor beta chain stems from a study of blood T cell repertoires in COVID-19. Study context: Specimens from acute and convalescent COVID-19 originated in the United States, Italy and Spain. Sources were T cells, B-cell-depleted T cells, or PBMCs; the material itself was cDNA or gDNA.

In the original analysis: Reference gene primer amplification gave nucleated cell count estimates. The assay was immunoSEQ multiplex PCR, and TCRdb's table has in-frame clones only and misses some. The V and J calls and the clone size are those of that table, but D and trimming were determined from the DNA. Of a few hundred thousand clones listed, about four fifths are singletons. The V gene end was trimmed by 4 bases and the J gene end by 3 bases; junction bases not matched to a gene: 12. The germline V gene encodes CDR1 SGHTA and CDR2 FQGNSA. The CDR3 spans 17 residues. The V gene is TRBV7-2, the J gene TRBJ2-7; 10 bases fit TRBD1. The source of this sequence is a man aged 25-45 years who had recovered from COVID-19. The specimen sequenced was peripheral blood. CDR3 bases: TGTGCCAGCAGCTCTCCATGGGGGGGACAGGGGTACTACGAGCAGTACGTC. Protein sequence: CASSSPWGGQGYYEQYV.